A selection of T cell receptor beta chains follows, all from one sample in a study of lymphopenia after photon versus proton radiotherapy. Only in-frame clones appear in the TCRdb table, and some are missing; sequencing was by immunoSEQ multiplex PCR. The top ten hold about 9% of the sample, which has 15,000 to 20,000 clones, approximately 90% seen once. Specimen: peripheral blood, collected from a patient treated with proton-based radiotherapy. The origin of the receptors is a man between 70 and 80 years old with pancreatic cancer. Each CDR3 is given with its conserved first and last residue. D genes are given only for firm matches. The size field is filled for only some rows; it gives once, few, many or a size class.

J gene,V gene,D gene,clone size,CDR3 length,CDR3 DNA,CDR3 protein
TRBJ2-5,TRBV7-9,NA,NA,13,TGTGCCAGCCAAGTGGGGCGAGGGGGGACCCAGTACTTC,CASQVGRGGTQYF
TRBJ1-2,TRBV6-5,NA,NA,15,TGTGCCAGCAGTTACTCGAAAGGGGCTCCCGGTGGTTACACCTTC,CASSYSKGAPGGYTF
TRBJ1-1,TRBV7-3,NA,NA,15,TGTGCCAGCAGCTCTTCCCATGACAGTTACACTGAAGCTTTCTTT,CASSSSHDSYTEAFF
TRBJ1-2,TRBV7-9,NA,NA,14,TGTGCCAGCAGCTCCTGGCCGGGGGCGCGTGGCTACACCTTC,CASSSWPGARGYTF
TRBJ2-6,TRBV5-1,TRBD1,NA,14,TGCGCCAGCAGTACAGGGGTTGGGGCCAACGTCCTGACTTTC,CASSTGVGANVLTF
TRBJ2-7,TRBV6-4,NA,NA,15,TGTGCCAGGTACGGCCCCCAGGGACTTTCCTACGAGCAGTACTTC,CARYGPQGLSYEQYF
TRBJ2-1,TRBV5-4,NA,NA,14,TGTGCCAGCAGCCCAACGGGAAAAAACAATGAGCAGTTCTTC,CASSPTGKNNEQFF
TRBJ2-2,TRBV11-2,NA,NA,14,TGTGCCAGCAGTGGACCGGGAAACACCGGGGAGCTGTTTTTT,CASSGPGNTGELFF
TRBJ1-5,TRBV10-3,TRBD1,once,15,TGTGCCATCAGTGAGTACCAGGGGGCCCATCAGCCCCAGCATTTT,CAISEYQGAHQPQHF
TRBJ1-4,TRBV28,NA,NA,17,TGTGCCAGCAGTTTAAGGTCTGCATGGGGGAGGGGCGAAAAACTGTTTTTT,CASSLRSAWGRGEKLFF
TRBJ1-2,TRBV5-4,NA,NA,16,TGTGCCAGCAGCTTGGGCCCAAAGGGGTCTAACTATGGCTACACCTTC,CASSLGPKGSNYGYTF
TRBJ2-1,TRBV11-3,NA,NA,16,TGTGCCAGCAGCTCGACCCGCGCAAAACAGGGAAATGAGCAGTTCTTC,CASSSTRAKQGNEQFF
TRBJ2-5,TRBV6-1,NA,NA,13,TGTGCCAGCAGTCTCCTTGTCGTGGAGACCCAGTACTTC,CASSLLVVETQYF
TRBJ2-7,TRBV6-1,NA,NA,13,TGTGCCAGCAGTCCCCGGGCCACCTACGAGCAGTACTTC,CASSPRATYEQYF
TRBJ1-1,TRBV11-2,NA,few,14,TGTGCCAGCAGCTCCGCGGGGACGAACACTGAAGCTTTCTTT,CASSSAGTNTEAFF
TRBJ1-2,TRBV2,NA,NA,12,TGTGCCAGCAGTACTGGCATCTATGGCTACACCTTC,CASSTGIYGYTF
TRBJ1-5,TRBV18,NA,NA,14,TGTGCCAGCTCACTCGGGACACTAGATCAGCCCCAGCATTTT,CASSLGTLDQPQHF
TRBJ2-7,TRBV21-1,NA,NA,16,TGTGCCAGCAGCAAATGGTACAGGGGCTCCTCCTACGAGCAGTACTTC,CASSKWYRGSSYEQYF
TRBJ1-1,TRBV19,TRBD1,NA,13,TGTGCCAGTAGTACGACAGGGGACACTGAAGCTTTCTTT,CASSTTGDTEAFF
TRBJ2-1,TRBV27,TRBD1,NA,15,TGTGCCAGCAGTCCGCGGACAGGGCTTCGTACTGAGCAGTTCTTC,CASSPRTGLRTEQFF
TRBJ2-7,TRBV7-2,NA,NA,12,TGTGCCAGCAGCTCCCGAGGATACGAGCAGTACTTC,CASSSRGYEQYF
TRBJ1-3,TRBV9,NA,NA,17,TGTGCCAGCAGCCCCCCGACTAGGGCTAGCTCTGGAAACACCATATATTTT,CASSPPTRASSGNTIYF
TRBJ2-1,TRBV7-2,TRBD2,NA,15,TGTGCCAGCAGCTTCGGGGGGAGGAGGTACAATGAGCAGTTCTTC,CASSFGGRRYNEQFF
TRBJ1-2,TRBV6-5,NA,NA,12,TGTGCCAGCAGTTCCACCGGGACAACATACACCTTC,CASSSTGTTYTF
TRBJ1-2,TRBV6-6,NA,NA,16,TGTGCCAGCAGTTACCCCGAAGGCGGGGGGTACTATGGCTACACCTTC,CASSYPEGGGYYGYTF
TRBJ1-1,TRBV10-1,NA,NA,14,TGCGCCAGCAGTGAAGGGACTGGCGACACTGAAGCTTTCTTT,CASSEGTGDTEAFF